The 9 T cell receptor beta chains below all came from one sample that was sequenced in a study of blood T cell repertoires in COVID-19. Using immunoSEQ multiplex PCR, the repertoire was profiled, and TCRdb retains in-frame clones only, with some absent. The data contain roughly 20,000 clones, roughly 80% of them singletons. Sequencing was carried out using peripheral blood. The receptors here all came from a man aged 55 to 70 with active COVID-19.

This clone was seen only once. V is TRBV28 and J is TRBJ2-4; unclear D gene. CDR1 is MDHEN, CDR2 SYDVKM, per germline. This CDR3 is 13 amino acids long. Trimming removed 5 bases from V and 0 bases from J, with 5 bases in between. The CDR3 region has the DNA TGTGCCAGCAGTGTTCTAGCCAAAAACATTCAGTACTTC. Its protein product is CASSVLAKNIQYF. Full variable domain (missing parts from reference TRBV28 and TRBJ2-4): DVKVTQSSRYLVKRTGEKVFLECVQDMDHENMFWYRQDPGLGLRLIYFSYDVKMKEKGDIPEGYSVSREKKERFSLILESASTNQTSMYLCASSVLAKNIQYFGAGTRLSVL.

CDR3 nucleotides: TGTGCCTGGAGTGTAGGGAGGGCCGGTGCAGATACGCAGTATTTT. It specifies CAWSVGRAGADTQYF. The V and J genes are TRBV30 and TRBJ2-3, with 7 bases fitting TRBD2. J was trimmed by 4 bases and V by 0 bases; bases with no gene match: 7. CDR1 and CDR2 (germline): GTSNPN, SVGIG (reference sequence). There are 15 residues in the CDR3.

The gene calls are TRBV7-2 and TRBJ2-7; TRBD1 aligns across 11 bases. V lost 5 bases, J lost 5 bases, and 8 bases stayed unmatched. This CDR3 has 15 amino acids. CDR1 is SGHTA and CDR2 is FQGNSA in the germline V gene. The CDR3: CASSRRTGGGDEQYF. The CDR3 DNA is TGTGCCAGCAGCCGCCGGACAGGGGGCGGCGACGAGCAGTACTTC. Combining the CDR3 with reference TRBV7-2 and TRBJ2-7 gives the whole variable domain GAGVSQSPSNKVTEKGKDVELRCDPISGHTALYWYRQSLGQGLEFLIYFQGNSAPDKSGLPSDRFSAERTGGSVSTLTIQRTQQEDSAVYLCASSRRTGGGDEQYFGPGTRLTVT.

This chain connects TRBV18 to TRBJ2-7, with TRBD1 matching over 8 bases. The CDR3 length is 13 residues. The germline V gene has CDR1 KGHSH and CDR2 LQKENI. V lost 2 bases, J lost 5 bases, and 2 bases stayed unmatched. The CDR3 nucleotides read TGTGCCAGCTCACCAGGACAGGGTAACGAGCAGTACTTC. Its translation is CASSPGQGNEQYF.

The rearrangement links TRBV3-1 (or the pseudogene TRBV3-2) to TRBJ2-1; D unclear. The CDR3 runs to 13 residues. Germline-derived CDR1 and CDR2 are LGHDT and YNNKEL (reference sequence). V gave up 4 bases and J gave up 5 bases, with 9 bases separating them. The CDR3 coding sequence is TGTGCCAGCAGCCCAAGTCGGGACAATGAGCAGTTCTTC. This codes for CASSPSRDNEQFF.

The V call is TRBV19, the J call TRBJ1-1; unclear D gene. From germline, CDR1 is LNHDA and CDR2 SQIVND (reference sequence). V was clipped by 5 bases and J by 1 base, with 11 bases between them. The CDR3 covers 14 residues. CDR3 amino acids: CASSGQTQNTEAFF. The DNA for the CDR3 is TGTGCCAGTAGTGGTCAGACACAGAACACTGAAGCTTTCTTT.

V gene TRBV3-1 (or the pseudogene TRBV3-2) combines with J gene TRBJ2-7; 9 bases agree with TRBD1. The CDR3 runs 14 residues. CDR1 LGHDT and CDR2 YNNKEL come from the germline V gene (reference sequence). V was clipped by 3 bases and J by 2 bases; unmatched bases: 2. The CDR3 region has the DNA TGTGCCAGCAGCCAGGGGACAGGGACCTACGAGCAGTACTTC. Amino acids: CASSQGTGTYEQYF.

The CDR3: CASSLATGKEKLFF. The CDR3 coding sequence is TGTGCCAGCAGCTTGGCCACAGGGAAAGAAAAACTGTTTTTT. The gene calls are TRBV5-5 and TRBJ1-4, with a tentative D call TRBD1 (6 bases). Germline V gene data show CDR1 as SGHKS and CDR2 as YYEKEE (reference sequence). V lost 0 bases, J lost 8 bases, and 11 bases lay in between. This CDR3 is built from 14 residues.

The V and J genes are TRBV5-1 and TRBJ2-7, with 9 bases identical to TRBD1. The CDR3 extends over 15 amino acids. V trimming: 6 bases; J trimming: 0 bases; junction bases outside the gene matches: 7. Germline loops: CDR1 SGHRS, CDR2 YFSETQ. In DNA, the CDR3 is TGCGCCAGCAAGACAGGGGGGGATAGCTCCTACGAGCAGTACTTC. It encodes CASKTGGDSSYEQYF.